The clone carrying this T cell receptor (beta chain) appeared a few times. Its cognate antigen is unknown. The repertoire was sequenced with immunoSEQ multiplex PCR; TCRdb's copy has only in-frame clones and lacks some. The sample gives tens of thousands of clones, 90% of which show up once; 1.7% is in the top ten. V gave up 0 bases and J gave up 5 bases, with 4 bases separating them. Germline values: CDR1 SGHAT, CDR2 FQNNGV. This CDR3 contains 12 residues. The data originate from a study of graft-versus-host responses after intestinal transplantation. As for the study in general: Among the recipients, transplants were multivisceral, liver-intestinal, or isolated intestinal.

Findings and limits, study-wide: The study associated peak circulating GvH clone levels with early post-transplant HvG declines.

The sample was unstimulated CD8+ T cells sorted from spleen or lymph node cells, taken before transplant. The TCR originated in a human donor who was the organ donor for an intestinal transplant. The chain employs TRBV11-2 and TRBJ2-5; D is undetermined. The CDR3 region has the DNA TGTGCCAGCAGCTTAGATGCGGAGACCCAGTACTTC. Amino acid sequence: CASSLDAETQYF.